This T cell receptor (beta chain) was sequenced in a study of CD8+ T cells in alopecia areata. Study-wide results and caveats: Lesional scalp exceeded normal scalp in clonality, especially in alopecia totalis/universalis.

cDNA serving as the sequencing template came from extracted, reverse transcribed RNA. This table comes from immunoSEQ multiplex PCR, and its TCRdb copy is limited to in-frame clones, with some not included. In the table there are 90,000 to 120,000 clones, around 83% of which are singletons. V was shortened by 2 bases and J by 8 bases, with 14 bases between the two germline ends. Germline lookup yields CDR1 SGHNT and CDR2 YYREEE (reference sequence). This CDR3 has 14 residues. Treatment defined: oral pan-JAK inhibitor, 5-10 mg twice daily. Both peripheral blood and punch biopsies of lesional scalp skin were obtained from patients who had alopecia areata. Cell sorting on a FACSAria was used to separate CD4+ and CD8+ T cells from the PBMCs. Concerning this clone: Its antigen is not known.

The source material was CD8+ T cells sorted from blood, sampled at week 24, from a patient treated with tofacitinib. The chain is built from TRBV5-4 and TRBJ2-1; D is possibly TRBD2 (6 bases). The receptor was isolated from a human donor with alopecia areata. The CDR3 sequence: CASSFGRPGDEQFF. In DNA, the CDR3 is TGTGCCAGCAGCTTTGGACGGCCGGGGGATGAGCAGTTCTTC.